This is a list of T cell receptor beta chains from one sample in a study of blood T cell repertoires in COVID-19. Repertoires were generated with immunoSEQ multiplex PCR, while TCRdb's copy carries only in-frame clones and drops some. Here the sample spans 270,000 or so clones, under 95% being singletons. Input material: PBMCs or T cells enriched from blood (not recorded which). The receptors were sampled from a man aged 40-50 years who had been exposed to COVID-19. Both conserved end residues are part of each CDR3. D genes are given only for firm matches. The size field is filled for only some rows; it gives once, few, many or a size class.

TRBV5-1	TRBJ2-7	NA	NA	13	CASSLVETTEQYF	TGCGCCAGCAGCTTGGTCGAGACTACCGAGCAGTACTTC
TRBV29-1	TRBJ1-4	NA	NA	17	CSALPFPSGIGGEKLFF	TGCAGCGCCCTACCATTTCCTTCAGGGATCGGGGGTGAAAAACTGTTTTTT
TRBV5-4	TRBJ2-7	TRBD1	NA	15	CASSTGGQGAYEQYF	TGTGCCAGCAGCACCGGGGGACAGGGGGCCTACGAGCAGTACTTC
TRBV24-1	TRBJ2-1	TRBD2	few	13	CATQRGGLNEQFF	TGTGCCACCCAAAGGGGAGGGCTCAATGAGCAGTTCTTC
TRBV7-9	TRBJ1-2	NA	NA	17	CASSQQPGRGINYGYTF	TGTGCCAGCAGCCAACAACCGGGACGCGGGATTAACTATGGCTACACCTTC
TRBV9	TRBJ2-7	NA	NA	10	CARGDYEQYF	TGTGCCAGAGGGGACTACGAGCAGTACTTC
TRBV30	TRBJ1-5	NA	NA	18	CAWSVQQESSFSNQPQHF	TGTGCCTGGAGTGTACAACAGGAAAGTTCGTTTAGCAATCAGCCCCAGCATTTT
TRBV24-1	TRBJ2-2	NA	NA	15	CATSDSQVYTGELFF	TGTGCCACCAGTGATTCACAGGTATACACCGGGGAGCTGTTTTTT
TRBV12-2	TRBJ1-4	NA	NA	23	CASRFRISATQGKPTATNEKLFF	TGTGCAAGTCGCTTCCGAATTAGCGCGACACAGGGGAAACCTACTGCAACTAATGAAAAACTGTTTTTT
TRBV4-3	TRBJ1-1	NA	NA	13	CASSQGVWAEAFF	TGCGCCAGCAGCCAAGGTGTATGGGCAGAAGCTTTCTTT
TRBV29-1	TRBJ2-3	NA	NA	13	CSVWTPELDTQYF	TGCAGCGTATGGACACCGGAATTGGATACGCAGTATTTT
TRBV6-5	TRBJ1-3	NA	NA	14	CASRSRGSGNTIYF	TGTGCCAGCAGAAGCAGGGGCTCGGGAAACACCATATATTTT
TRBV10-2	TRBJ1-5	NA	few	14	CASREGVGNQPQHF	TGCGCCAGCCGTGAAGGTGTCGGGAATCAGCCCCAGCATTTT
TRBV6-5	TRBJ2-7	TRBD1	NA	15	CASSYGTGGLEEQYF	TGTGCCAGCAGTTACGGGACAGGGGGCTTAGAGGAGCAGTACTTC
TRBV6-5	TRBJ1-2	NA	NA	16	CASSYSQTGVHYGYTF	TGTGCCAGCAGTTACTCCCAGACGGGGGTTCACTATGGCTACACCTTC
TRBV15	TRBJ1-5	NA	NA	15	CATSREQGSGQPQHF	TGTGCCACCAGCAGAGAACAGGGCTCGGGTCAGCCCCAGCATTTT
TRBV5-4	TRBJ2-7	TRBD1	NA	14	CASRRTGSSYEQYF	TGTGCCAGCAGAAGGACAGGGAGCTCCTACGAGCAGTACTTC
TRBV6-1	TRBJ2-7	NA	few	14	CASSENPYTGEQYF	TGTGCCAGCAGTGAAAACCCCTACACGGGCGAGCAGTACTTC
TRBV12-3/TRBV12-4	TRBJ2-3	NA	NA	11	CASSISDTQYF	TGTGCCAGCAGTATATCAGATACGCAGTATTTT
TRBV15	TRBJ2-7	TRBD2	NA	16	CATSRDPGLAAIEQYF	TGTGCCACCAGCAGAGATCCGGGACTAGCTGCGATCGAGCAGTACTTC
TRBV10-3	TRBJ2-1	TRBD2	NA	14	CAISEGREGNEQFF	TGTGCCATCAGTGAGGGGAGGGAGGGTAATGAGCAGTTCTTC
TRBV28	TRBJ1-2	TRBD1	NA	15	CASSLGTGGAYGYTF	TGTGCCAGCAGTCTCGGGACAGGGGGGGCCTATGGCTACACCTTC
TRBV23-1	TRBJ1-6	NA	NA	15	CASTHGTRNNSPLHF	TGCGCCAGCACCCACGGGACAAGGAATAATTCACCCCTCCACTTT
TRBV5-1	TRBJ2-2	TRBD2	NA	20	CASSSYRRGLAGLNTGELFF	TGCGCCAGCAGCTCCTACCGCCGGGGACTAGCGGGCCTGAACACCGGGGAGCTGTTTTTT
TRBV7-2	TRBJ1-1	NA	once	16	CASSPHGGGRGTEAFF	TGTGCCAGCAGCCCACATGGAGGTGGCAGAGGCACTGAAGCTTTCTTT
TRBV23-1	TRBJ1-5	NA	NA	14	CASKGEGHNQPQHF	TGCGCCAGCAAGGGGGAGGGACACAATCAGCCCCAGCATTTT
TRBV30	TRBJ1-2	TRBD1	NA	16	CAWREMGQGAGYGYTF	TGTGCCTGGAGAGAGATGGGACAGGGGGCCGGCTATGGCTACACCTTC
TRBV5-6	TRBJ1-2	TRBD1	NA	14	CASSSKTGSYGYTF	TGTGCCAGCAGCTCAAAGACAGGGAGCTATGGCTACACCTTC
TRBV29-1	TRBJ1-2	TRBD1	once	15	CSVEVLGQGNYGYTF	TGCAGCGTTGAAGTTCTCGGACAGGGTAACTATGGCTACACCTTC
TRBV23-1	TRBJ2-7	TRBD1	NA	14	CARQPGQGIYEQYF	TGCGCCAGACAGCCGGGACAGGGCATCTACGAGCAGTACTTC
TRBV19	TRBJ2-7	NA	NA	13	CASSYGPTYEQYF	TGTGCCAGTAGTTACGGTCCGACCTACGAGCAGTACTTC
TRBV7-3	TRBJ2-2	NA	NA	17	CASSLFVGSGDTGELFF	TGTGCCAGCAGCTTATTTGTGGGGAGTGGGGACACCGGGGAGCTGTTTTTT
TRBV7-2	TRBJ1-2	NA	once	14	CASSSWGPPLGYTF	TGTGCCAGCAGCTCCTGGGGGCCACCTCTGGGCTACACCTTC
TRBV28	TRBJ2-5	NA	NA	12	CASRRGRETQYF	TGTGCCAGCAGACGAGGTCGGGAGACCCAGTACTTC
TRBV25-1	TRBJ2-1	NA	few	14	CASSEGSSYNEQFF	TGTGCCAGCAGTGAGGGGAGCTCCTACAATGAGCAGTTCTTC
TRBV27	TRBJ2-7	NA	NA	13	CASSRQDPYEQYF	TGTGCCAGCAGTCGACAGGACCCCTACGAGCAGTACTTC
TRBV7-9	TRBJ2-7	NA	once	15	CASSLIPGKGYEQYF	TGTGCCAGCAGCTTGATTCCAGGGAAGGGGTACGAGCAGTACTTC
TRBV19	TRBJ1-5	NA	NA	16	CASRGLQGFGNQPQHF	TGTGCCAGTCGAGGCCTTCAGGGATTTGGCAATCAGCCCCAGCATTTT
TRBV7-2	TRBJ2-1	TRBD2	NA	17	CASSPRASGRSYNEQFF	TGTGCCAGCAGCCCTCGGGCTAGCGGGAGGTCCTACAATGAGCAGTTCTTC
TRBV2	TRBJ1-1	NA	NA	16	CASTGPLSGALTEAFF	TGTGCCAGCACAGGGCCCCTTTCCGGCGCCCTCACTGAAGCTTTCTTT
TRBV7-2	TRBJ2-2	NA	NA	13	CASGMGALGELFF	TGTGCCAGCGGCATGGGGGCCCTCGGGGAGCTGTTTTTT
TRBV2	TRBJ2-4	NA	NA	14	CASKTDLAKNIQYF	TGTGCCAGCAAAACAGACCTAGCCAAAAACATTCAGTACTTC
TRBV7-9	TRBJ2-1	TRBD2	NA	13	CALVREGESEQFF	TGTGCCTTGGTACGGGAGGGGGAGAGTGAGCAGTTCTTC
TRBV29-1	TRBJ2-7	NA	once	11	CSVDSSYEQYF	TGCAGCGTTGACAGCTCCTACGAGCAGTACTTC
TRBV27	TRBJ1-6	NA	NA	15	CASSFGSGYNSPLHF	TGTGCCAGCAGTTTCGGGTCGGGGTATAATTCACCCCTCCACTTT
TRBV5-4	TRBJ1-3	NA	NA	15	CASSLEGGRVHTIYF	TGTGCCAGCAGCTTGGAGGGAGGTCGGGTACACACCATATATTTT
TRBV4-1	TRBJ1-1	NA	few	15	CASSLSEGFNTEAFF	TGCGCCAGCAGCCTGAGTGAGGGTTTTAACACTGAAGCTTTCTTT
TRBV28	TRBJ1-2	TRBD1	NA	13	CASRVGQGYGYTF	TGTGCCAGCAGAGTTGGACAGGGCTATGGCTACACCTTC